This T cell receptor (beta chain) derives from a study of CD8 T cells in ankylosing spondylitis. Whole-study findings and limits: Disease-linked clones bore a CD8+ phenotype, appearing relatively rarely in peripheral blood.

Losses at the gene ends were 7 bases for V and 2 bases for J; bases not matched to a gene: 11. This CDR3 region has 16 residues. The authors made TCR beta libraries by quantitative 5'-RACE with molecular barcodes. TCRdb fed the 5' RACE reads into MiXCR, producing one record per CDR3 protein. The table lists under 150,000 distinct CDR3 sequences, 9.3% of them singletons. On this clonotype itself: No antigen is known for it.

The sequencing input was blood, either unsorted or a sorted T cell fraction (not recorded which). The source of this sequence is a male donor with ankylosing spondylitis or in good health (not recorded which). The chain recombines TRBV6-7 with TRBJ2-3; 8 bases are a match to TRBD2. TRBV6-7 has ORF status, its function being uncertain. This CDR3 is CASTSSSGLLTDTQYF. CDR3 DNA: TGTGCCAGCACATCGTCTAGCGGGCTGCTCACAGATACGCAGTATTTT.